This is a list of T cell receptor beta chains from one sample in a study of CD8+ T cells in alopecia areata. Some clones are missing from TCRdb's copy, which holds only in-frame ones; the method was immunoSEQ multiplex PCR. This sample has approximately 180,000 clones; roughly 59% occur once, and the top ten carry approximately 1.7%. Sample: CD4+ T cells sorted from blood, taken at week 0. The receptors were gathered from a human donor with alopecia areata. Each CDR3 is given without its conserved first and last residue.

>TRBV29-1|TRBJ1-2
SVEENYGYT
>TRBV2|TRBJ2-1
AISPDYNEQF
>TRBV7-6|TRBJ2-3
ASSPRSSTDTQY
>TRBV29-1|TRBJ1-2
SASTGTLYGYT
>TRBV27|TRBJ2-7
ASSRGVNANYEQY
>TRBV29-1|TRBJ1-1
SVVRQGFETEAF
>TRBV5-6|TRBJ1-4
ASSLPSAVNEKLF
>TRBV13|TRBJ2-7
ASSLVRTYEQY
>TRBV18|TRBJ1-5
ASSSGSGNQPQH
>TRBV11-2|TRBJ2-1
ASRQGLAGINNEQF